A selection of T cell receptor beta chains follows, all from one sample in a study of response to subunit inactivated influenza vaccine. TCRdb re-analysed the RT-PCR reads in MiXCR, keeping a single row per CDR3 protein. The sample has about 780,000 distinct CDR3 sequences, roughly 20% seen once; the top ten hold around 9.9%. Sequencing used PBMCs from blood, obtained less than 6 days after vaccination. The receptor set was obtained from a man aged 50 or older who received an inactivated influenza vaccine. The CDR3 runs from the conserved cysteine through the conserved F or W. A D gene is named only where the DNA matches it firmly. Size is omitted from some rows. Given values are once, few, many or a class for expanded clones.

d_gene: NA
j_gene: TRBJ2-7
v_gene: TRBV3-1
abundance: NA
CDR3nt: TGTGCCAGCAGCCAAGATAATCAGGGACTGGGAAAGTACGAGCAGTACTTC
CDR3aa: CASSQDNQGLGKYEQYF

d_gene: NA
j_gene: TRBJ2-3
v_gene: TRBV20-1
abundance: few
CDR3nt: TGCAGTGCCACGACAGGCATCACAGATACGCAGTATTTT
CDR3aa: CSATTGITDTQYF

d_gene: NA
j_gene: TRBJ2-3
v_gene: TRBV5-1
abundance: NA
CDR3nt: TGCGCCAGCAGCTTGTTGGTCGGTACTCCCACAGATACGCAGTATTTT
CDR3aa: CASSLLVGTPTDTQYF

d_gene: NA
j_gene: TRBJ2-3
v_gene: TRBV10-3
abundance: few
CDR3nt: TGTGCCATCAGTGGGGGGGCTAGCAGCACAGATACGCAGTATTTT
CDR3aa: CAISGGASSTDTQYF

d_gene: TRBD2
j_gene: TRBJ2-7
v_gene: TRBV20-1
abundance: many
CDR3nt: TGCAGTGCGAGACAGGGACTAGCGGCAAACGAGCAGTACTTC
CDR3aa: CSARQGLAANEQYF

d_gene: TRBD2
j_gene: TRBJ2-3
v_gene: TRBV28
abundance: few
CDR3nt: TGTGCCAGCAGTTTTTTAGCGGGGGGCGAGATCACAGATACGCAGTATTTT
CDR3aa: CASSFLAGGEITDTQYF

d_gene: NA
j_gene: TRBJ2-3
v_gene: TRBV24-1
abundance: NA
CDR3nt: TGTGCCACCAGTGATTTTTCAGGGGCAGATACGCAGTATTTT
CDR3aa: CATSDFSGADTQYF

d_gene: NA
j_gene: TRBJ1-2
v_gene: TRBV6-1
abundance: NA
CDR3nt: TGTGCCAGCAGTGCCCCCGGCCCCGATAACTATGGCTACACCTTC
CDR3aa: CASSAPGPDNYGYTF

d_gene: TRBD1
j_gene: TRBJ2-5
v_gene: TRBV12-3/TRBV12-4
abundance: NA
CDR3nt: TGTGCCAGCAGTCCTGGACAGGGGAGGGAGGCCCAGTACTTC
CDR3aa: CASSPGQGREAQYF

d_gene: TRBD1
j_gene: TRBJ1-2
v_gene: TRBV4-1
abundance: NA
CDR3nt: TGCGCCAGCAGCCCTGAGGGACAGGGGTTGTTAGGCGGCGGCTATGGCTACACCTTC
CDR3aa: CASSPEGQGLLGGGYGYTF

d_gene: TRBD2
j_gene: TRBJ2-1
v_gene: TRBV20-1
abundance: NA
CDR3nt: TGCAGTGCCAACCCCGGGGGGGCCCGAAATGAGCAGTTCTTC
CDR3aa: CSANPGGARNEQFF

d_gene: NA
j_gene: TRBJ2-3
v_gene: TRBV7-2
abundance: many
CDR3nt: TGTGCCAGCAGCCCCCCGACAGATACGCAGTATTTT
CDR3aa: CASSPPTDTQYF